This T cell receptor (beta chain) derives from a study of T cell responses to AZD1222 COVID-19 vaccine. The germline V gene has CDR1 MDHEN and CDR2 SYDVKM. This CDR3 comprises 14 residues. V lost 6 bases, J lost 4 bases, and 13 bases lay in between. The study's findings and limits: The sample set comprised mostly white British donors with more females, and clonal diversity was possibly underestimated.

This clone was recorded once. The antigen is not known. Sequencing used immunoSEQ multiplex PCR; TCRdb keeps in-frame clones, though not all of them. The sample lists roughly 140,000 clones; under 90% were seen once. Sequenced material: peripheral blood, taken 28 days after the second AZD1222 dose. This chain joins TRBV28 and TRBJ2-1; D remains ambiguous. The source of this sequence is an adult who received the AZD1222 COVID-19 vaccine. This CDR3 reads CASSPTGRYNEQFF. The CDR3 coding sequence is TGTGCCAGCAGCCCGACTGGACGTTACAATGAGCAGTTCTTC.